The 32 T cell receptor beta chains in this list originate from one sample, sequenced in a study of T cell repertoires in cytomegalovirus infection. Using its own MiXCR run on the reads, TCRdb lists one record per CDR3 protein. The table shows under 600,000 distinct CDR3 sequences, with about 15% occurring only once. Sequencing was carried out using CD8+ T cells from PBMCs. These receptors were taken from a human donor in good health (CMV status not recorded). Some clones in this sample may be carry-over from other donors' samples.

This sequence joins TRBV27 and TRBJ2-7; D may be TRBD2 (6 bases). The CDR3 extends over 15 amino acids. Trimming removed 1 base at V and 2 bases at J, with 12 bases between. Germline V CDR1 and CDR2: MNHEY, SMNVEV (reference sequence). The CDR3: CASSLFGGDPYEQYF. The CDR3 DNA reads TGTGCCAGCAGTTTATTCGGAGGGGACCCCTACGAGCAGTACTTC.

This rearrangement joins TRBV6-6 to TRBJ2-1; D gene ambiguous. The CDR3 contains 13 residues. From germline, CDR1 is MNHNY and CDR2 SVGAGI (reference sequence). Trimming shortened V by 2 bases and J by 6 bases, and 8 bases separated the two germline ends. CDR3 residues: CASSYEKGNEQFF. CDR3 DNA: TGTGCCAGCAGTTACGAAAAGGGCAATGAGCAGTTCTTC.

Details on this clonotype: No conserved phenylalanine or tryptophan is present at the end of the CDR3, so a read error is the likely explanation. DNA for the CDR3: TGTGCCAGCAGCCCTTATGACAGGCCGAACACCGGGGTGCTGTTTTAT. It codes for CASSPYDRPNTGVLFY. The chain combines TRBV11-3 with TRBJ2-2; possibly TRBD1 for D (6 bases). CDR1 and CDR2 from the germline V gene are SGHNT and YENEEA. This CDR3 comprises 16 residues.

The chain is built from TRBV11-2 and TRBJ2-7; D remains ambiguous. V gave up 0 bases and J gave up 4 bases, with 7 bases separating them. This CDR3 is built from 13 residues. Germline CDR1 SGHAT, CDR2 FQNNGV. CDR3 bases: TGTGCCAGCAGCTTAGAAGTTACTTACGAGCAGTACTTC. It encodes CASSLEVTYEQYF.

The rearrangement links TRBV14 to TRBJ2-1; 9 nucleotides agree with TRBD1. V shed 5 bases, J shed 6 bases, and the junction held 8 bases outside the gene matches. Per the germline V gene, CDR1 is SGHDN and CDR2 is FVKESK. The CDR3 length is 15 residues. CDR3 sequence: CASSYRDRAGNEQFF. DNA for the CDR3: TGTGCCAGCAGCTACCGGGACAGGGCGGGCAATGAGCAGTTCTTC.

This clonotype was found many times. The gene calls are TRBV7-9 and TRBJ2-5; 7 nucleotides agree with TRBD1. Germline CDR1 reads SEHNR; CDR2 reads FQNEAQ (reference sequence). This CDR3 comprises 16 residues. Trimming took 5 bases from V and 3 from J; bases not matched to a gene: 12. CDR3 loop: CASSEPHRGVEETQYF. The DNA for the CDR3 is TGTGCCAGCAGCGAGCCCCACAGGGGTGTTGAAGAGACCCAGTACTTC.

This clonotype has only a few counts. The chain is built from TRBV20-1 and TRBJ2-6; D remains ambiguous. This CDR3 has 16 residues. V was trimmed by 3 bases and J by 0 bases, leaving 12 bases between them. Germline-derived CDR1 and CDR2 are DFQATT and SNEGSKA (reference sequence). The CDR3: CSARGMLPSGANVLTF. CDR3 DNA: TGCAGTGCTAGGGGGATGCTCCCCTCTGGGGCCAACGTCCTGACTTTC.

This clonotype was recorded many times. The V call is TRBV11-2, the J call TRBJ2-7, with D possibly being TRBD1 (5 bases). V was clipped by 6 bases and J by 4 bases, with 19 bases between them. This CDR3 spans 15 amino acids. CDR1 SGHAT and CDR2 FQNNGV come from the germline V gene. CDR3 coding DNA: TGTGCCAGCAGGGAAGGGGCTTCGCTCCAGTACGAGCAGTACTTC. It encodes CASREGASLQYEQYF.

The chain couples TRBV4-1 to TRBJ1-1, with D hard to call. V lost 4 bases and J lost 2, with 11 bases in between. CDR3 size: 14 residues. CDR1 and CDR2 (germline): MGHRA, YSYEKL. The CDR3 bases are TGCGCCAGCAGCCTGTCACCCAGCAACACTGAAGCTTTCTTT. It codes for CASSLSPSNTEAFF.

This clonotype has a count of ten or more. The chain carries TRBV28 and TRBJ2-3; TRBD1 or TRBD2 may be the D gene (5 bases each). This CDR3 is 16 amino acids long. Germline values: CDR1 MDHEN, CDR2 SYDVKM. V dropped 5 bases and J dropped 4 bases, with 19 bases sitting between them. CDR3 sequence (DNA): TGTGCCAGCAGTGGACTCCGGGACCTTGGGGCAGATACGCAGTATTTT. Protein sequence: CASSGLRDLGADTQYF.

This clonotype has a single count. At one end the junction does not follow the germline gene, possibly because of a read error. The chain carries TRBV7-9 and TRBJ2-1; 10 bases are shared with TRBD2. CDR3 size: 17 residues. The germline CDR1 and CDR2 sequences are SEHNR and FQNEAQ (reference sequence). The DNA for the CDR3 is TGTGCCAGCAGCGCCCTCCTAGCGGGGGACGTCTACAATGAGCAGTTATTC. This gives the protein CASSALLAGDVYNEQLF.

This clonotype was detected only a few times. A much larger clone lies one base from this, so it may be a read error. This chain connects TRBV7-9 to TRBJ2-2; TRBD1 or TRBD2 may be the D gene (5 bases each). The CDR3 contains 13 residues. Germline V CDR1 and CDR2: SEHNR, FQNEAQ (reference sequence). V lost 6 bases and J 5 bases, leaving 10 bases between the germline ends. The CDR3 sequence: CASSEGETGELFF. The CDR3 nucleotides are TGTGCCAGCAGTGAAGGGGAGACCGGGGAGCTGTTTTTT.

This clonotype occurred many times. The chain uses TRBV27 and TRBJ2-1; D gene ambiguous. Germline V gene lookup returns CDR1 MNHEY and CDR2 SMNVEV (reference sequence). The CDR3 consists of 11 residues. V lost 8 bases and J lost 9, with 11 bases in between. The CDR3 DNA reads TGTGCCAGCGGCTTGGGGTTTGAGCAGTTCTTC. Amino acid sequence: CASGLGFEQFF.

There are a few counts of this clonotype. The genes are TRBV6-5 and TRBJ2-3, with a possible D match to TRBD2 (6 bases). Germline V gives CDR1 MNHEY, CDR2 SVGAGI. The CDR3 consists of 14 residues. Trimming pared 4 bases from V and 0 bases from J, leaving 8 bases between. The CDR3 nucleotides are TGTGCCAGCAGTTGGCGGGAAAGCACAGATACGCAGTATTTT. Translated, it gives CASSWRESTDTQYF.

This clonotype occurred many times. The chain has TRBV4-1 and TRBJ2-1; possible D gene TRBD2, 6 bases. This CDR3 has 15 amino acids. V lost 4 bases, J lost 5 bases, and 15 bases lay in between. In germline, CDR1 is MGHRA, CDR2 YSYEKL. CDR3 protein: CASSLRLASDNEQFF. The CDR3 DNA is TGCGCCAGCAGCCTCCGTCTAGCGTCTGACAATGAGCAGTTCTTC.

This clonotype appeared a few times. CDR3 nucleotides: TGTGCCAGCAGCTTAGGGGACACGATCCATGGCTACACCTTC. Protein: CASSLGDTIHGYTF. The chain is built from TRBV7-9 and TRBJ1-2; perhaps TRBD1 as D (6 bases). This CDR3 region has 14 residues. The germline V gene encodes CDR1 SEHNR and CDR2 FQNEAQ (reference sequence). Trimming shortened V by 1 base and J by 6 bases, and 12 bases separated the two germline ends. Variable domain in full (rest from reference TRBV7-9 and TRBJ1-2): DTGVSQNPRHKITKRGQNVTFRCDPISEHNRLYWYRQTLGQGPEFLTYFQNEAQLEKSRLLSDRFSAERPKGSFSTLEIQRTEQGDSAMYLCASSLGDTIHGYTFGSGTRLTVV.

The gene calls are TRBV6-1 and TRBJ2-7; 11 bases are shared with TRBD2. This CDR3 contains 16 residues. V lost 6 bases, J lost 2 bases, and 9 bases stayed unmatched. In germline, CDR1 is MNHNS, CDR2 SASEGT. CDR3 loop: CASRVLAGDFAYEQYF. CDR3 DNA sequence: TGTGCCAGCAGAGTACTAGCGGGGGATTTTGCCTACGAGCAGTACTTC.

In this sample, this clonotype turned up many times. The rearrangement links TRBV12-3 or TRBV12-4 to TRBJ2-2, with D unclear. The CDR3 covers 18 residues. Trimming left V 5 bases short and J 4 bases short, with 23 bases between. This CDR3 is CASSLGPSDLVGTGELFF. The CDR3 DNA follows: TGTGCCAGCAGTCTGGGCCCCAGCGATCTGGTTGGCACCGGGGAGCTGTTTTTT.

This chain uses TRBV29-1 with TRBJ2-1, with D perhaps TRBD2 (5 bases). The germline V gene has CDR1 SQVTM and CDR2 ANQGSEA. V was pared by 7 bases and J by 2 bases, with 15 bases between. This CDR3 has 14 residues. The CDR3 DNA follows: TGCAGCGCCCCCGGGAACCCAACCTACAATGAGCAGTTCTTC. This translates into CSAPGNPTYNEQFF.

This clonotype came up many times. This rearrangement joins TRBV7-6 to TRBJ2-1; D gene unclear. With 0 bases removed from V and 5 bases from J, the gap between germline ends came to 11 bases. Germline values: CDR1 SGHVS, CDR2 FNYEAQ. This CDR3 has 15 amino acids. CDR3 in DNA: TGTGCCAGCAGCTTAGCGTTGTCCTTCAACAATGAGCAGTTCTTC. It is translated as CASSLALSFNNEQFF.

This clonotype was counted only a few times. V and J are TRBV20-1 and TRBJ1-1; 7 bases align to TRBD1. V was pared by 4 bases and J by 0 bases, with 8 bases of the junction left unmatched. The CDR3 has 15 amino acids. Germline CDR1 DFQATT, CDR2 SNEGSKA (reference sequence). CDR3 DNA sequence: TGCAGTGCTAACAGGGGTAAGGCTATGAACACTGAAGCTTTCTTT. Protein product: CSANRGKAMNTEAFF.

This clonotype was observed many times. The chain combines TRBV28 with TRBJ1-5, with D possibly TRBD1 on 5 matching bases. Germline CDR1 reads MDHEN; CDR2 reads SYDVKM. Trimming left V 8 bases short and J 15 bases short, with 23 bases between. CDR3 length: 13 amino acids. CDR3 in amino acids: CASLTVANDNRHF. For the CDR3, the DNA is TGTGCCAGCTTGACAGTCGCCAATGACAACAGGCATTTT.

The J gene is TRBJ2-1, the V gene TRBV6-1; 7 bases are a match to TRBD1. The CDR3 is 15 amino acids. With 3 bases clipped from V and 4 bases from J, the junction kept 6 bases outside the gene matches. Germline loops: CDR1 MNHNS, CDR2 SASEGT. The CDR3 protein is CASSDRDSAYNEQFF. In DNA, the CDR3 is TGTGCCAGCAGTGACCGGGACAGTGCTTACAATGAGCAGTTCTTC.

This chain uses TRBV5-1 with TRBJ1-6, with D uncertain. From germline, CDR1 is SGHRS and CDR2 YFSETQ. The CDR3 consists of 15 residues. Trimming took off 0 bases at V and 7 bases at J, with 11 bases between the two ends. CDR3 protein: CASSLDGDGNSPLHF. The CDR3 nucleotides read TGCGCCAGCAGCTTGGATGGGGATGGGAATTCACCCCTCCACTTT.

The chain uses TRBV2 and TRBJ1-2; TRBD1 is a possible D gene (6 bases). Germline-derived CDR1 and CDR2 are SNHLY and FYNNEI. CDR3 size: 13 residues. V lost 6 bases and J 8 bases, leaving 16 bases between the germline ends. CDR3 loop: CASRGGDKQGYTF. For the CDR3, the DNA is TGTGCCAGCAGGGGGGGGGACAAGCAGGGCTACACCTTC.

This clonotype turned up a few times. The chain uses TRBV3-1 and TRBJ2-3, with 10 bases fitting TRBD2. There are 18 residues in the CDR3. V trimming: 0 bases; J trimming: 6 bases; junction bases outside the gene matches: 12. CDR1 is LGHDT and CDR2 is YNNKEL in the germline V gene (reference sequence). This CDR3 reads CASSQDRASGGPLDTQYF. The CDR3 region has the DNA TGTGCCAGCAGCCAAGATCGTGCTAGCGGGGGTCCCCTGGATACGCAGTATTTT.

The chain combines TRBV4-2 with TRBJ1-5; 7 positions match TRBD1. Germline V gene sequence: CDR1 LGHNA, CDR2 YNFKEQ. The CDR3 runs to 16 residues. V was pared by 0 bases and J by 1 base, with 3 bases of the junction left unmatched. The CDR3 DNA reads as TGTGCCAGCAGCCAAGAGACAGGGTCCAGCAATCAGCCCCAGCATTTT. It encodes CASSQETGSSNQPQHF.

This clonotype was counted many times. The rearrangement links TRBV28 to TRBJ1-2; possibly TRBD1 for D (5 bases). There are 14 residues in the CDR3. V lost 6 bases and J 3 bases, leaving 14 bases between the germline ends. In germline, CDR1 is MDHEN, CDR2 SYDVKM. CDR3 sequence: CASRETGTDYGYTF. CDR3 bases: TGTGCCAGCAGAGAAACCGGGACGGACTATGGCTACACCTTC.

This clonotype turned up a few times. V usage is TRBV6-5 and J usage is TRBJ2-7; 7 bases line up with TRBD1. Germline CDR1 MNHEY, CDR2 SVGAGI. The junction had 11 bases not matched to a gene; V was cut back by 6 bases and J by 6 bases. This CDR3 region has 14 residues. The CDR3 DNA is TGTGCCAGCAGCCTTCGTGACAGGGCGGGCGAGCAGTACTTC. It is translated as CASSLRDRAGEQYF.

This clonotype was observed many times. This chain uses TRBV7-9 with TRBJ1-1, with D maybe TRBD1 (6 bases). Trimming took off 4 bases at V and 3 bases at J, with 12 bases between the two ends. Germline CDR1 reads SEHNR; CDR2 reads FQNEAQ (reference sequence). This CDR3 region has 14 residues. The CDR3 region is CASSSPGQHTEAFF. The DNA for the CDR3 is TGTGCCAGCAGCTCGCCGGGACAACACACTGAAGCTTTCTTT.

There are a few counts of this clonotype. V gene TRBV10-3 combines with J gene TRBJ1-1; D is ambiguous. V was trimmed by 11 bases and J by 1 base, leaving 17 bases between them. The germline gives CDR1 ENHRY, CDR2 SYGVKD. The CDR3 is 14 amino acids. CDR3 amino acids: CAVIPEVGNTEAFF. CDR3 sequence (DNA): TGTGCCGTCATTCCGGAGGTAGGGAACACTGAAGCTTTCTTT.

This chain uses TRBV20-1 with TRBJ1-5; D might be TRBD1 (6 bases). Trimming stripped 4 bases from V and 2 bases from J, with 18 bases between. Germline V CDR1 and CDR2: DFQATT, SNEGSKA (reference sequence). The CDR3 is made up of 16 amino acids. CDR3 loop: CSAIGTTIVGNQPQHF. The CDR3 DNA follows: TGCAGTGCTATCGGGACAACGATCGTTGGCAATCAGCCCCAGCATTTT.